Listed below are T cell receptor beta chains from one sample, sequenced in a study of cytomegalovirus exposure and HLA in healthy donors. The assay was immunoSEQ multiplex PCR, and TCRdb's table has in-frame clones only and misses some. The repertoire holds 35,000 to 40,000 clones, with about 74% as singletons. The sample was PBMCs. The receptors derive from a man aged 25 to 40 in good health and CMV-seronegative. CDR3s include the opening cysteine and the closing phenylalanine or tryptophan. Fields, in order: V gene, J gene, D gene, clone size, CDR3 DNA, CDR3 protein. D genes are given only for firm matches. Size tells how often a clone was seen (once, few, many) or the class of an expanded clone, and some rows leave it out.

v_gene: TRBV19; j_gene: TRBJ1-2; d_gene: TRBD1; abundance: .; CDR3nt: TGTGCCAGTAGTTACAGGGGGTCGGACAGGATCAACGTAAGAACCCGCTATGGCTACACCTTC; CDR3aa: CASSYRGSDRINVRTRYGYTF
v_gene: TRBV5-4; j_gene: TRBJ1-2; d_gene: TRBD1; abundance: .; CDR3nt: TGTGCCAGCAGCTCAATGGACAGGGGGCCTACTAACTATGGCTACACCTTC; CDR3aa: CASSSMDRGPTNYGYTF
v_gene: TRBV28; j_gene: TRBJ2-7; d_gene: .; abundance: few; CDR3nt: TGTGCCAGCAGTTTATCCTACGGCTCCTACGAGCAGTACTTC; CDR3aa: CASSLSYGSYEQYF
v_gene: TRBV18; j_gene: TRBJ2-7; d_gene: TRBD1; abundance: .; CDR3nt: TGTGCCAGCTCACCGATGGGGACAGGGGAACACGAGCAGTACTTC; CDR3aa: CASSPMGTGEHEQYF
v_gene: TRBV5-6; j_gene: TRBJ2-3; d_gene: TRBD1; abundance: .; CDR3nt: TGTGCCAGCAGCCAGGACAGGGGTCCTCTTCGCACAGATACGCAGTATTTT; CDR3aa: CASSQDRGPLRTDTQYF
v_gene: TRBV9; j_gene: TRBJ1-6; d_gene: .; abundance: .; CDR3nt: TGTGCCAGCAGCGCCAGGACAGAAAAAACACCCCTCCACTTT; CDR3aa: CASSARTEKTPLHF
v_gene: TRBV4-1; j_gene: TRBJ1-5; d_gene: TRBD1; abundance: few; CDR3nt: TGCGCCAGCAGTCTGGGACAGAGCAATCAGCCCCAGCATTTT; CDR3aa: CASSLGQSNQPQHF
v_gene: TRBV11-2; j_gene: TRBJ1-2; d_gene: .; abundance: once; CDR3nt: TGTGCCAGCAGCTTAGGAGAATACTATGGCTACACCTTC; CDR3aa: CASSLGEYYGYTF
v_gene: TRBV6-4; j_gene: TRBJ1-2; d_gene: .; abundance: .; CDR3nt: TGTGCCAGCAGTGAAGACGGACTCGGTGGCTACACCTTC; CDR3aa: CASSEDGLGGYTF
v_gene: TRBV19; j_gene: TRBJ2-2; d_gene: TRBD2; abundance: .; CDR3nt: TGTGCCAGTAGTATAGGACGGTTCGCGGGAGGCCTCACCGGGGAGCTGTTTTTT; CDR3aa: CASSIGRFAGGLTGELFF
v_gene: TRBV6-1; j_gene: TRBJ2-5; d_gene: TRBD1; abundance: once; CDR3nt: TGTGCCAGCAGTGACGGTTCCGCGGGACAGGTCGCCCAAGAGACCCAGTACTTC; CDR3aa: CASSDGSAGQVAQETQYF
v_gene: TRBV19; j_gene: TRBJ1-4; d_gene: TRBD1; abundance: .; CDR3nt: TGTGCCAGTAGGGCACGAGGGGGCGTCAACGAAAAACTGTTTTTT; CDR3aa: CASRARGGVNEKLFF
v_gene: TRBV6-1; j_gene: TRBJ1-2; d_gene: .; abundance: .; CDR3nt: TGTGCCAGCAGTGAAGGGCATTGGGAGGTGTCCTATGGCTACCCCTTC; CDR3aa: CASSEGHWEVSYGYPF
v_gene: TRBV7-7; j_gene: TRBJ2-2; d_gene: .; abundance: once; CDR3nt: TGTGCCAGCAGCCGAACCCCCAGGGGGAGGATCGGGGAGCTGTTTTTT; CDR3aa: CASSRTPRGRIGELFF
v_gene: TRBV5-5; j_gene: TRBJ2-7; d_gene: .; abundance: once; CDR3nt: TGTGCCAGCAGACCTACGGCGGTAAGCTCCTACGAGCAGTACTTC; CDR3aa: CASRPTAVSSYEQYF
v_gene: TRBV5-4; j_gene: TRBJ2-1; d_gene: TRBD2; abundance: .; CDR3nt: TGTGCCAGCAGCCCTAGCGGGAGGGTACCCTACAATGAGCAGTTCTTC; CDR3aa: CASSPSGRVPYNEQFF
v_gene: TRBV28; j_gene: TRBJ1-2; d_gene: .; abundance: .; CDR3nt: TGTGCCAGCACCTTAACGGGGACTAATGGCTACACCTTC; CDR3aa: CASTLTGTNGYTF
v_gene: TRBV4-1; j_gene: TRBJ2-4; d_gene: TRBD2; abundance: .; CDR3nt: TGCGCCAGCAGCCAATTCCCTACTAGCGGGGGCCCGTACGACAAAAACATTCAGTACTTC; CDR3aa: CASSQFPTSGGPYDKNIQYF
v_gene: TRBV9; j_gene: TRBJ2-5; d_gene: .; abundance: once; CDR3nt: TGTGCCAGCAGCGTAGGGGGGCTATTACAAGAGACCCAGTACTTC; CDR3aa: CASSVGGLLQETQYF
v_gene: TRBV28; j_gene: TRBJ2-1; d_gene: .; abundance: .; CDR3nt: TGTGCCAGCGCCTTGAGCTCCTACAATGAGCAGTTCTTC; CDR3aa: CASALSSYNEQFF
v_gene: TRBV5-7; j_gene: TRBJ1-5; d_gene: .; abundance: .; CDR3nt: TGTGCCAGCAGCTTGAGGCAGGATCATAGCAATCAGCCCCAGCATTTT; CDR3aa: CASSLRQDHSNQPQHF
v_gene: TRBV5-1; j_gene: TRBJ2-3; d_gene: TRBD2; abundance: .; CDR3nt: TGCGCCAGCAGCTTGCCTAGCGGAAGCACAGATACGCAGTATTTT; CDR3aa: CASSLPSGSTDTQYF
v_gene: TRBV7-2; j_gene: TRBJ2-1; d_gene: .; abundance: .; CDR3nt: TGTGCCAGCAGCCGGTCCAGAGGTGAGCAGTTCTTC; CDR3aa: CASSRSRGEQFF
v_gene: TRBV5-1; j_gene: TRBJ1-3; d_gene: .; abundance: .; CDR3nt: TGCGCCAGCAGCTTTAGCGATTACTCTGGAAACACCATATATTTT; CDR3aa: CASSFSDYSGNTIYF
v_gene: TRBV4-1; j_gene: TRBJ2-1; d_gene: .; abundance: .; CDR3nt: TGCGCCAGCAGCCAAGACCGCCCTGGGAGTGAGCAGTTCTTC; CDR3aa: CASSQDRPGSEQFF
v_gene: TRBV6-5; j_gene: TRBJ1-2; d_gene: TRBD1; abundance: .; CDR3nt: TGTGCCAGCAGTTACACTGACAGGGGCCGAGGCTACACCTTC; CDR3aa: CASSYTDRGRGYTF
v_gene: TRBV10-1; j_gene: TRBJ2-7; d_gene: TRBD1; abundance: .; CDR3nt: TGCGCCAGCACTGTCCCGGGACAGGGTGGAGGCCCCTACGAGCAGTACTTC; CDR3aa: CASTVPGQGGGPYEQYF
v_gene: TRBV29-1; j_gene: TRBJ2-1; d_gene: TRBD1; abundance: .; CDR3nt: TGCAGCGTTGAAGATCCGGGAACAGGGGAGTTCTTC; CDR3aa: CSVEDPGTGEFF